This record looks at one T cell receptor beta chain sequence and its context. What it binds is unknown. In the PCR, 60 Vbeta and 13 Jbeta primers were used. Authors' analysis steps: Among the unique TCR beta chains that a later analysis counted, about 81 million in all, 9.5 million to 12 million were shared. Sequencing used immunoSEQ multiplex PCR; TCRdb keeps in-frame clones, though not all of them. V and J calls and clone size are as listed in that table; D and trimming were resolved from the DNA. The sample table includes roughly 150,000 clones. The data were taken from a study of cytomegalovirus exposure and HLA in healthy donors. General study results and limits: Reported performance of the classifier showed diagnosis of cytomegalovirus status with high specificity and sensitivity. Accurate HLA-A and HLA-B prediction from TCR beta sequences was reported for most subjects.

Trimming pared 4 bases from V and 5 bases from J, leaving 21 bases between. CDR3 length: 17 amino acids. Germline V gives CDR1 LGHNA, CDR2 YSLEER. The chain links TRBV4-3 to TRBJ2-1; D not certain. The TCR sequence derives from a woman in her forties or fifties in good health and CMV-seronegative. Sequencing was done on a sample of PBMCs. CDR3 coding DNA: TGCGCCAGCAGCCTTGGCTTAGCAACCCACTTTAACAATGAGCAGTTCTTC. This gives the protein CASSLGLATHFNNEQFF.